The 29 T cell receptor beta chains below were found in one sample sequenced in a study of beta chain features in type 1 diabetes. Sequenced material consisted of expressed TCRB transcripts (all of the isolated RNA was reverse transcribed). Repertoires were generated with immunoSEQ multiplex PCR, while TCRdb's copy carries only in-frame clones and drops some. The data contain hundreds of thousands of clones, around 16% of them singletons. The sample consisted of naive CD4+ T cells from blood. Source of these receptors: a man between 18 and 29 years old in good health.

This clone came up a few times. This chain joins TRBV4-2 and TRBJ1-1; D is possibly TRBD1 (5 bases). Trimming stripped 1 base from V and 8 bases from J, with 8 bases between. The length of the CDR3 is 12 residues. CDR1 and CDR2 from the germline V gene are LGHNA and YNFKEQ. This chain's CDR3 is CASSQAEGEAFF. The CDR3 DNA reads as TGTGCCAGCAGCCAAGCTGAGGGGGAAGCTTTCTTT.

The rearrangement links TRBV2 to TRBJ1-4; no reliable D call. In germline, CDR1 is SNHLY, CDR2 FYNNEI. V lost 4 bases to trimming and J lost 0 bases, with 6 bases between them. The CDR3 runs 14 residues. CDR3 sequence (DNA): TGTGCCAGCAGTGGCAGACCAACTAATGAAAAACTGTTTTTT. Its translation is CASSGRPTNEKLFF.

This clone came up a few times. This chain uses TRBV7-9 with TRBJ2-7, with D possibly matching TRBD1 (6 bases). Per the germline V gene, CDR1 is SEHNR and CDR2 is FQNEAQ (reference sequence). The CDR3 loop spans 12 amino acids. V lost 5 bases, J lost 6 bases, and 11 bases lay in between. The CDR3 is CASSRQGREQYF. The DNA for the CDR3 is TGTGCCAGCAGCCGGCAGGGGCGCGAGCAGTACTTC. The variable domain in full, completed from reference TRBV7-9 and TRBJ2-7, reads DTGVSQNPRHKITKRGQNVTFRCDPISEHNRLYWYRQTLGQGPEFLTYFQNEAQLEKSRLLSDRFSAERPKGSFSTLEIQRTEQGDSAMYLCASSRQGREQYFGPGTRLTVT.

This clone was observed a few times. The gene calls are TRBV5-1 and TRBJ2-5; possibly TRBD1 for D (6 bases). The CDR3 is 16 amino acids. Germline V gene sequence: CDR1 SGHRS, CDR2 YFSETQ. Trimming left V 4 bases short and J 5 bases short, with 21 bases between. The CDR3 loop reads CASSLPRGLSQETQYF. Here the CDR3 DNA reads TGCGCCAGCAGCCTCCCCAGGGGCCTCTCGCAGGAGACCCAGTACTTC.

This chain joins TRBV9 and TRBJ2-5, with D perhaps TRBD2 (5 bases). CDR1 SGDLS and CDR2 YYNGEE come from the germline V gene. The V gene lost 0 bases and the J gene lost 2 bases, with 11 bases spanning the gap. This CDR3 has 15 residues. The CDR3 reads CASSVVPGGQETQYF. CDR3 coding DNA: TGTGCCAGCAGCGTAGTGCCGGGCGGGCAAGAGACCCAGTACTTC.

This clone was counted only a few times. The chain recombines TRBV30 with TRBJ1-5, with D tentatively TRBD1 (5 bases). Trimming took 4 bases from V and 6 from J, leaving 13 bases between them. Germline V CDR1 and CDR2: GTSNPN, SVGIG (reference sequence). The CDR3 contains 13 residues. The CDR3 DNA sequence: TGTGCCTGGACGGGGGGAGGCGGTCAGCCCCAGCATTTT. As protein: CAWTGGGGQPQHF.

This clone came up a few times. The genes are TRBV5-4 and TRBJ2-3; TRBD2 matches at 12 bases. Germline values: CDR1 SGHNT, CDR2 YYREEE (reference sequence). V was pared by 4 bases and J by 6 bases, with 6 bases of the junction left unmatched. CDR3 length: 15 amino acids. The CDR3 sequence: CASSLAGGPGDTQYF. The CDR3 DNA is TGTGCCAGCAGCCTAGCGGGAGGGCCCGGTGATACGCAGTATTTT.

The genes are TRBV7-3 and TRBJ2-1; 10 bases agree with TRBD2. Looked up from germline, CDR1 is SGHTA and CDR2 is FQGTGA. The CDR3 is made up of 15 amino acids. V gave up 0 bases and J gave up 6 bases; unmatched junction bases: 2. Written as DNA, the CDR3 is TGTGCCAGCAGCTTAACCCTAGCGGGAGTCAATGAGCAGTTCTTC. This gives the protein CASSLTLAGVNEQFF. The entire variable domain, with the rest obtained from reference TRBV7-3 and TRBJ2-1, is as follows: GAGVSQTPSNKVTEKGKYVELRCDPISGHTALYWYRQSLGQGPEFLIYFQGTGAADDSGLPNDRFFAVRPEGSVSTLKIQRTERGDSAVYLCASSLTLAGVNEQFFGPGTRLTVL.

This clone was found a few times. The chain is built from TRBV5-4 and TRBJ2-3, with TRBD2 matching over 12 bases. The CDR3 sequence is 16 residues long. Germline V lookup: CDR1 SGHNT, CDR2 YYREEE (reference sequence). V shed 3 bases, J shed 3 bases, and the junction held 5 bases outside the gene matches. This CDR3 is CASSSTSGRRTDTQYF. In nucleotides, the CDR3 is TGTGCCAGCAGCTCTACTAGCGGGAGGAGGACAGATACGCAGTATTTT.

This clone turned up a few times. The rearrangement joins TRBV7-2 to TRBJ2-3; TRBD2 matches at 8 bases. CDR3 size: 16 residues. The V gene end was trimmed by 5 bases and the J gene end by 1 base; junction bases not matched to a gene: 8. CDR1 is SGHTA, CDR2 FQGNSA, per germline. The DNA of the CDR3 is TGTGCCAGCAGCGCGGGGGTTAGCGGGGGCACAGATACGCAGTATTTT. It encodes CASSAGVSGGTDTQYF.

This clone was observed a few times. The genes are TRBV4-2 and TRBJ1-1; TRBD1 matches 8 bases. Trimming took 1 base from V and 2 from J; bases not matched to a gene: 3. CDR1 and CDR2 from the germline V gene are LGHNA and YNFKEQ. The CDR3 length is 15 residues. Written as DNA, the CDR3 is TGTGCCAGCAGCCAAGTAGGACAGGGCAACACTGAAGCTTTCTTT. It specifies CASSQVGQGNTEAFF.

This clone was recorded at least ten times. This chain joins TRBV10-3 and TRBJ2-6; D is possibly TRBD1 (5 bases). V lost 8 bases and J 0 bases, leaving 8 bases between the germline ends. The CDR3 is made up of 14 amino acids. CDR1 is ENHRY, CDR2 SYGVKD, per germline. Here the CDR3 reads CAIRQNSGANVLTF. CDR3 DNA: TGTGCCATCCGACAGAACTCTGGGGCCAACGTCCTGACTTTC.

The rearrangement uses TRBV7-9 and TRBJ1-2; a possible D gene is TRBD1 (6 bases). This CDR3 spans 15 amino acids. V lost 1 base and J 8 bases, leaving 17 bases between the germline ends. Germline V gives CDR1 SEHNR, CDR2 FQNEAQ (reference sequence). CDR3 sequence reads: CASSLGTGLGEGYTF. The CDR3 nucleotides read TGTGCCAGCAGCTTAGGCACAGGGTTAGGTGAAGGCTACACCTTC.

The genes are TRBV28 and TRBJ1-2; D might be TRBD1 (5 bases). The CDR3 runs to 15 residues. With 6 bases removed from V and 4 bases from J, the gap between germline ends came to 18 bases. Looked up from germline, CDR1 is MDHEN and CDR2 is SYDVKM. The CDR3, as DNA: TGTGCCAGCAGCCTCCTCCTCCCACAGGCCTATGGCTACACCTTC. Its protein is CASSLLLPQAYGYTF.

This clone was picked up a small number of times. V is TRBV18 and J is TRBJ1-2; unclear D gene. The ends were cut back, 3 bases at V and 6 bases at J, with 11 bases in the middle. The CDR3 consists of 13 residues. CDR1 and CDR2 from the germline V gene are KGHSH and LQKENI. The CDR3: CASSPTTVDGYTF. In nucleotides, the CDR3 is TGTGCCAGCTCACCGACTACGGTGGATGGCTACACCTTC.

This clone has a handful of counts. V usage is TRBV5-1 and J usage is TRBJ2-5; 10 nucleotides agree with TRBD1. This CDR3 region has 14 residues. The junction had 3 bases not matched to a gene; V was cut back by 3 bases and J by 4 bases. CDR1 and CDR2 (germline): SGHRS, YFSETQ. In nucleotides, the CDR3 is TGCGCCAGCAGCTCACGGGACAGGGGAGAGACCCAGTACTTC. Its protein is CASSSRDRGETQYF.

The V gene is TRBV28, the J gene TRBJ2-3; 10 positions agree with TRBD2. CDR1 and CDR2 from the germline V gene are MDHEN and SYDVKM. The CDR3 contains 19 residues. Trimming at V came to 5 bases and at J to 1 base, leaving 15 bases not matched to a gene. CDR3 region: CASSPQSRLAGDRTDTQYF. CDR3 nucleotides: TGTGCCAGCAGTCCCCAAAGTAGACTAGCGGGCGACCGCACAGATACGCAGTATTTT.

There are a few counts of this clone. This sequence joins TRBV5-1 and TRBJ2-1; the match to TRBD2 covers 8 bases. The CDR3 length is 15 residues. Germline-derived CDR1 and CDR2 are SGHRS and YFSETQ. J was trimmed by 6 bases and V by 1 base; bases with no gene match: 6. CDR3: CASSLKNGGANEQFF. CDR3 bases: TGCGCCAGCAGCTTGAAAAACGGGGGGGCCAATGAGCAGTTCTTC.

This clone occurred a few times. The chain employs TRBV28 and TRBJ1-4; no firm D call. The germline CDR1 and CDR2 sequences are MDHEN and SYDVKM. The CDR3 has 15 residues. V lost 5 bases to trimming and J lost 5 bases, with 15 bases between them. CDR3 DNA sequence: TGTGCCAGCAGTGTGGGGAAATCCTTCAATGAAAAACTGTTTTTT. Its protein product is CASSVGKSFNEKLFF.

The CDR3 reads CASSSWEQGSLSGNTIYF. CDR3 DNA: TGCGCCAGCAGTTCGTGGGAACAGGGCTCCCTCTCTGGAAACACCATATATTTT. The chain uses TRBV23-1 and TRBJ1-3; the D gene is possibly TRBD1 (6 bases). TRBV23-1 has ORF status, its function being uncertain. This CDR3 region has 18 residues. Trimming shortened V by 5 bases and J by 0 bases, and 20 bases separated the two germline ends.

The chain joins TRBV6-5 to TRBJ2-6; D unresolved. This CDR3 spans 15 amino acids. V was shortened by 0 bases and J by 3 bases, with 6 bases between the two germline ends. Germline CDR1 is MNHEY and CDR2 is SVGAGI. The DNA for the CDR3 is TGTGCCAGCAGTTACTCTAGCCTTGGGGCCAACGTCCTGACTTTC. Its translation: CASSYSSLGANVLTF.

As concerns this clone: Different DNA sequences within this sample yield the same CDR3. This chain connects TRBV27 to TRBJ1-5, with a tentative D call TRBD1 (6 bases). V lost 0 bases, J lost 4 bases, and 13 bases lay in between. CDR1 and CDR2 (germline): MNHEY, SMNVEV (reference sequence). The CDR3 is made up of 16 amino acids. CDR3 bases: TGTGCCAGCAGTTTATCGGGGCAGGGGAGTAATCAGCCCCAGCATTTT. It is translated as CASSLSGQGSNQPQHF.

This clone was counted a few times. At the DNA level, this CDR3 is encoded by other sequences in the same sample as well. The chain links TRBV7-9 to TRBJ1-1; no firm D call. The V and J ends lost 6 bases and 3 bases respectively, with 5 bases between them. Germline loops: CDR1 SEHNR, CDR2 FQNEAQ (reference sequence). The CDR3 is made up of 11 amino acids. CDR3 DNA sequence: TGTGCCAGCAGTTTGGACACTGAAGCTTTCTTT. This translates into CASSLDTEAFF.

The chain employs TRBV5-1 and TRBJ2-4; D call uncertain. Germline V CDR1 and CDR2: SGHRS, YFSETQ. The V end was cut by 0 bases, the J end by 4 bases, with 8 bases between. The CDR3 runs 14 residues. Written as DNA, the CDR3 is TGCGCCAGCAGCTTGGGCCAGGTAAAAAACATTCAGTACTTC. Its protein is CASSLGQVKNIQYF.

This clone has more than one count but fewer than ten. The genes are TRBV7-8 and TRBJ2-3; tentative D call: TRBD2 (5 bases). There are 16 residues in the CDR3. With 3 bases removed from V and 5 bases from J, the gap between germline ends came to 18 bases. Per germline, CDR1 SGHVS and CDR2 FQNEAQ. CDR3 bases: TGTGCCAGCAGCTTGCTATCGTCAGGACTCCTAGATACGCAGTATTTT. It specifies CASSLLSSGLLDTQYF.

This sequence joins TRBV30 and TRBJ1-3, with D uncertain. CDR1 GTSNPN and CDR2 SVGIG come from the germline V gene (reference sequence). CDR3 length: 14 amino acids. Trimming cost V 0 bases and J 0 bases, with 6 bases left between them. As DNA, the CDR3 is TGTGCCTGGAGTGTGGGCTACTCTGGAAACACCATATATTTT. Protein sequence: CAWSVGYSGNTIYF.

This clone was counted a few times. CDR3 bases: TGTGCCAGCAGCCAAGAAAAGGGGCCAGAGACCCAGTACTTC. This translates into CASSQEKGPETQYF. The chain joins TRBV4-2 to TRBJ2-5; tentative D call: TRBD1 (5 bases). The V end was cut by 0 bases, the J end by 4 bases, with 9 bases between. CDR3 size: 14 residues. CDR1 LGHNA and CDR2 YNFKEQ come from the germline V gene.

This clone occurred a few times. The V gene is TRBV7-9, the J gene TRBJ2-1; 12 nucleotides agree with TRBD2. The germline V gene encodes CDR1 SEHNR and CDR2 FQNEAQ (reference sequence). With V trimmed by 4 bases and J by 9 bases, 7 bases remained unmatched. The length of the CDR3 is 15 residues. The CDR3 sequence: CASSSTSGSGTEQFF. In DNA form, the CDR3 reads TGTGCCAGCAGCTCGACTAGCGGGAGCGGCACTGAGCAGTTCTTC. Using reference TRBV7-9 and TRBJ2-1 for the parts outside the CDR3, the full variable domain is DTGVSQNPRHKITKRGQNVTFRCDPISEHNRLYWYRQTLGQGPEFLTYFQNEAQLEKSRLLSDRFSAERPKGSFSTLEIQRTEQGDSAMYLCASSSTSGSGTEQFFGPGTRLTVL.

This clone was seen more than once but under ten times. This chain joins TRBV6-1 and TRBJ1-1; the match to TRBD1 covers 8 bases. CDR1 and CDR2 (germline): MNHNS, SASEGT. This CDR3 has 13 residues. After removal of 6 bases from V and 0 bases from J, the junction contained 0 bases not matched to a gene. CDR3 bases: TGTGCCAGCAGGGACAGGGTGAACACTGAAGCTTTCTTT. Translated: CASRDRVNTEAFF.